Below are 4 T cell receptor beta chains sequenced from a single sample in a study of cytomegalovirus exposure and HLA in healthy donors. PCR involved 60 Vbeta and 13 Jbeta primers. The protocol was immunoSEQ multiplex PCR, while the TCRdb copy is restricted to in-frame clones and leaves out a portion. This table holds around 68,000 clones, approximately 72% found once. The specimen was PBMCs. These receptors all stem from a woman in her 30s in good health and CMV-seropositive.

V usage is TRBV19 and J usage is TRBJ1-2, with TRBD1 as a possible D gene (5 bases). Looked up from germline, CDR1 is LNHDA and CDR2 is SQIVND (reference sequence). Deletions cut 7 bases from V and 2 bases from J, with 23 bases between. CDR3 length equals 17 residues. For the CDR3, the DNA is TGTGCCAGTAACACTCCGGCCGGACCAGGGTCGAACTATGGCTACACCTTC. Amino acid sequence: CASNTPAGPGSNYGYTF.

J is TRBJ2-5 and V is TRBV15; D may be TRBD1 (5 bases). The CDR3 runs to 15 residues. V lost 5 bases to trimming and J lost 5 bases, with 18 bases between them. Germline lookup yields CDR1 LNHNV and CDR2 YYDKDF (reference sequence). Written as DNA, the CDR3 is TGTGCCACCAGCCCCACGGGCAGGGCCGGTGAGACCCAGTACTTC. Protein sequence: CATSPTGRAGETQYF.

The chain joins TRBV5-1 to TRBJ1-5; D is perhaps TRBD1 (5 bases). This CDR3 comprises 15 residues. Germline V gene sequence: CDR1 SGHRS, CDR2 YFSETQ. Trimming pared 2 bases from V and 0 bases from J, leaving 9 bases between. CDR3 region: CASSLDSYSNQPQHF. The CDR3 bases are TGCGCCAGCAGCTTAGACAGTTATAGCAATCAGCCCCAGCATTTT. The full variable domain, rest sourced from reference TRBV5-1 and TRBJ1-5, is KAGVTQTPRYLIKTRGQQVTLSCSPISGHRSVSWYQQTPGQGLQFLFEYFSETQRNKGNFPGRFSGRQFSNSRSEMNVSTLELGDSALYLCASSLDSYSNQPQHFGDGTRLSIL.

This clone came up a few times. V is TRBV7-2 and J is TRBJ1-1; 7 nucleotides line up with TRBD1. Unmatched junction bases numbered 8, after V lost 1 base and J lost 12 bases. The length of the CDR3 is 13 residues. The germline V gene has CDR1 SGHTA and CDR2 FQGNSA. CDR3 region: CASSLGTNRGTFF. CDR3 nucleotides: TGTGCCAGCAGCTTAGGTACAAACAGGGGTACTTTCTTT.